The entry below gives a single T cell receptor beta chain sequence along with its context. The CDR3 consists of 15 residues. The V gene end was trimmed by 3 bases and the J gene end by 6 bases; junction bases not matched to a gene: 4. CDR1 is KGHDR and CDR2 is SFDVKD in the germline V gene. Data came from immunoSEQ multiplex PCR; TCRdb stores just in-frame clones and leaves some out. The sample lists about 190,000 clones; around 87% were seen once. These data originate in a study of blood T cell repertoires in COVID-19. The origin of this receptor is a woman in her 70s with COVID-19, enrolled during active disease. V is TRBV24-1 and J is TRBJ2-2; the match to TRBD2 covers 9 bases. The sample was peripheral blood. This CDR3 reads CATSDPGLASGELFF. For the CDR3, the DNA is TGTGCCACCAGTGATCCGGGACTAGCTTCCGGGGAGCTGTTTTTT.